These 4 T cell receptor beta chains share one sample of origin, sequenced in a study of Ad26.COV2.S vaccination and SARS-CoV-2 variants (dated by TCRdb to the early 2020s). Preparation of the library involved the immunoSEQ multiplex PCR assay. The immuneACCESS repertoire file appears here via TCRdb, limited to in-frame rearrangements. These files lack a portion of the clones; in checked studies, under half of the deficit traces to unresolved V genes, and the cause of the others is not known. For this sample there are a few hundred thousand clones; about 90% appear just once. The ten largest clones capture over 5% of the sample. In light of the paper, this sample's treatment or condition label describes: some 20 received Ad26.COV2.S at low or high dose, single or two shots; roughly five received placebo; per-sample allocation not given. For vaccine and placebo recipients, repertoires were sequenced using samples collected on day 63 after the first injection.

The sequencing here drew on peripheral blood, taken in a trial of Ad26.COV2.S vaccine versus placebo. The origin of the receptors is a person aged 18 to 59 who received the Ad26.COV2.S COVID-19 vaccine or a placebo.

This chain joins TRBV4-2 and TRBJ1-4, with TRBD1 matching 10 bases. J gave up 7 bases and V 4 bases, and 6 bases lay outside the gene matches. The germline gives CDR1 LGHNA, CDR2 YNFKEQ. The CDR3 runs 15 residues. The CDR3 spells CASSPRTGGSEKLFF. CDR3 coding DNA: TGTGCCAGCAGCCCTAGGACAGGGGGTAGTGAAAAACTGTTTTTT.

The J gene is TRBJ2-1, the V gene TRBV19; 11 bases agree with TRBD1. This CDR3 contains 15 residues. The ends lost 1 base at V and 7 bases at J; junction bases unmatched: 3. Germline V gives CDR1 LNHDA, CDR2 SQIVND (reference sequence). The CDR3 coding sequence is TGTGCCAGTAGTATAGCGGGACAGGGGGGAAATGAGCAGTTCTTC. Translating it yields CASSIAGQGGNEQFF.

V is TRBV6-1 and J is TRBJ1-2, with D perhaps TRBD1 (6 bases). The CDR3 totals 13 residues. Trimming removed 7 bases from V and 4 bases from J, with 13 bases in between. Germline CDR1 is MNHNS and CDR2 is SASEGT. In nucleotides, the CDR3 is TGTGCCAGCACCACGGGGGCAACCTATGGCTACACCTTC. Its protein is CASTTGATYGYTF.

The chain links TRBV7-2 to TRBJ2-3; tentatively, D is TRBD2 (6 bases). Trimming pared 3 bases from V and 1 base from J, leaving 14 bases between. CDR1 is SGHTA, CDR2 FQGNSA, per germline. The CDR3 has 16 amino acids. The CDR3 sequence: CASSFDEASGTDTQYF. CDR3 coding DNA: TGTGCCAGCAGCTTCGACGAGGCTAGCGGCACAGATACGCAGTATTTT. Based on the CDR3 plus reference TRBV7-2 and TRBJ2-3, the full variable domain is GAGVSQSPSNKVTEKGKDVELRCDPISGHTALYWYRQSLGQGLEFLIYFQGNSAPDKSGLPSDRFSAERTGGSVSTLTIQRTQQEDSAVYLCASSFDEASGTDTQYFGPGTRLTVL.